This T cell receptor (beta chain) was found in a study of T cell responses to AZD1222 COVID-19 vaccine. Study-level results: Spike was spanned by vaccine-associated CD4 TCRs, with dominance at 160-218 and 743-854.

Sequenced by immunoSEQ multiplex PCR; TCRdb stores in-frame clones only, minus some. Among about 53,000 clones listed, roughly 90% were seen once. Of note for this clone: Its antigen is unknown.

CDR3 length: 15 amino acids. Deletions cut 1 base from V and 8 bases from J, with 14 bases between. The germline V gene has CDR1 LGHDT and CDR2 YNNKEL (reference sequence). Source: peripheral blood, taken 28 days after the second AZD1222 dose. The chain is built from TRBV3-1 (or the pseudogene TRBV3-2) and TRBJ1-4; D uncertain. The sequence was obtained from an adult who received the AZD1222 COVID-19 vaccine. This CDR3 is CASSQVPHGREKLFF. The CDR3 DNA sequence: TGTGCCAGCAGCCAAGTCCCACACGGTAGGGAAAAACTGTTTTTT.